The subject of this entry is one T cell receptor (beta chain). These data belong to a study of blood T cells in healthy people across ages. Per the germline V gene, CDR1 is MDHEN and CDR2 is SYDVKM. Trimming cost V 5 bases and J 3 bases, with 18 bases left between them. The CDR3 is made up of 16 amino acids. PCR was performed a second time for roughly 6 to 12 cycles using a sample-barcoded 5' primer and a J-beta primer mix. TCRdb processed the 5' RACE reads anew with MiXCR; each CDR3 protein has one entry. The data contain approximately 290,000 distinct CDR3 sequences, 25% to 30% of them singletons. What was sequenced was blood. This TCR was sampled from a woman between 70 and 85 years old in good health. This chain links TRBV28 with TRBJ2-3; no reliable D call. CDR3 protein: CASSLPGSKSTDTQYF. The CDR3 DNA follows: TGTGCCAGCAGTCTCCCCGGGTCCAAGTCAACAGATACGCAGTATTTT.